Listed here are 26 T cell receptor beta chains from one sample, sequenced in a study of OX40 agonist ivuxolimab in advanced cancers. Using immunoSEQ multiplex PCR, the repertoire was profiled, and TCRdb retains in-frame clones only, with some absent. The sample has roughly 80,000 clones, 90% to 95% seen once; the top ten hold around 0.75%. The sequencing used CD4+ or CD8+ T cells sorted from blood, collected in a trial of the OX40 agonist ivuxolimab. The receptors shown here come from an adult with an advanced solid tumor such as melanoma, head and neck, liver or kidney cancer.

This chain uses TRBV7-3 with TRBJ2-5; D not certain. There are 15 residues in the CDR3. The germline CDR1 and CDR2 sequences are SGHTA and FQGTGA. V lost 1 base to trimming and J lost 5 bases, with 14 bases between them. The CDR3 is CASSLKGGQWETQYF. DNA of the CDR3: TGTGCCAGCAGCTTAAAGGGCGGCCAATGGGAGACCCAGTACTTC.

The chain combines TRBV5-4 with TRBJ2-1, with 11 bases fitting TRBD2. V gave up 1 base and J gave up 6 bases; unmatched junction bases: 3. The germline V gene has CDR1 SGHNT and CDR2 YYREEE (reference sequence). CDR3 size: 15 residues. The CDR3 nucleotides are TGTGCCAGCAGCTTGAAACTAGCGGGAGTCAATGAGCAGTTCTTC. Translation: CASSLKLAGVNEQFF.

The chain recombines TRBV7-3 with TRBJ2-5, with 9 bases fitting TRBD1. The germline V gene encodes CDR1 SGHTA and CDR2 FQGTGA. J lost 4 bases, V lost 5 bases, and 2 bases had no gene match. The CDR3 loop spans 13 amino acids. CDR3 protein: CASSQTGGETQYF. The CDR3 DNA sequence: TGTGCCAGCAGCCAGACAGGGGGAGAGACCCAGTACTTC.

The V gene is TRBV25-1, the J gene TRBJ2-3; possibly TRBD2 for D (5 bases). Germline V gene sequence: CDR1 MGHDK, CDR2 SYGVNS. The CDR3 spans 16 residues. V was clipped by 0 bases and J by 2 bases, with 12 bases between them. Here the CDR3 DNA reads TGTGCCAGCAGTGAATATCCAGCGGAGCCCACAGATACGCAGTATTTT. This encodes CASSEYPAEPTDTQYF.

The chain is built from TRBV6-5 and TRBJ1-3; D not resolved. Looked up from germline, CDR1 is MNHEY and CDR2 is SVGAGI. V gave up 6 bases and J gave up 3 bases, with 15 bases separating them. The CDR3 sequence is 15 residues long. The CDR3 bases are TGTGCCAGCAGACCTCTCCGTTCGGGTGGAAACACCATATATTTT. Translation gives CASRPLRSGGNTIYF.

This chain connects TRBV19 to TRBJ1-5, with D perhaps TRBD1 (5 bases). The ends were cut back, 7 bases at V and 4 bases at J, with 11 bases in the middle. The CDR3 is 13 residues long. Germline CDR1 and CDR2: LNHDA and SQIVND (reference sequence). The CDR3 loop is CASTDRLNQPQHF. The CDR3 DNA reads TGTGCCAGTACCGACAGACTTAATCAGCCCCAGCATTTT. The entire variable domain, with the rest obtained from reference TRBV19 and TRBJ1-5, is as follows: DGGITQSPKYLFRKEGQNVTLSCEQNLNHDAMYWYRQDPGQGLRLIYYSQIVNDFQKGDIAEGYSVSREKKESFPLTVTSAQKNPTAFYLCASTDRLNQPQHFGDGTRLSIL.

The J gene is TRBJ2-7, the V gene TRBV7-2; 7 positions agree with TRBD2. This CDR3 has 15 residues. Germline CDR1 and CDR2: SGHTA and FQGNSA. J gave up 4 bases and V 5 bases, and 11 bases lay outside the gene matches. In DNA, the CDR3 is TGTGCCAGCAGCAAGAGCTGGGGGGAGGGTTACGAGCAGTACTTC. It is translated as CASSKSWGEGYEQYF.

The chain has TRBV5-4 and TRBJ2-3; TRBD2 agrees at 9 bases. Germline lookup yields CDR1 SGHNT and CDR2 YYREEE (reference sequence). The CDR3 covers 15 residues. The J segment lost 9 bases and the V segment lost 0 bases, leaving 8 bases of the junction unmatched. This chain's CDR3 is CASSLAGDSGSTQYF. The CDR3 DNA is TGTGCCAGCAGCTTGGCCGGGGATAGCGGGAGCACGCAGTATTTT.

The rearrangement uses TRBV9 and TRBJ1-5, with TRBD1 identical over 7 bases. The V and J ends lost 3 bases and 6 bases, in that order; junction bases with no gene match: 3. The CDR3 is 13 residues long. CDR1 and CDR2 (germline): SGDLS, YYNGEE. The CDR3 reads CASSGQGSQPQHF. In DNA form, the CDR3 reads TGTGCCAGCAGCGGACAGGGCTCTCAGCCCCAGCATTTT.

The gene calls are TRBV25-1 and TRBJ2-5; 14 bases match TRBD2. Trimming removed 6 bases from V and 5 bases from J; junction bases left unmatched: 8. The length of the CDR3 is 16 residues. Germline CDR1 and CDR2: MGHDK and SYGVNS. CDR3 in amino acids: CASRPRLAGGGETQYF. The CDR3 DNA is TGTGCCAGCAGGCCCCGACTAGCGGGAGGGGGGGAGACCCAGTACTTC.

The chain joins TRBV6-4 to TRBJ2-1; 12 nucleotides line up with TRBD2. Germline-derived CDR1 and CDR2 are MRHNA and SNTAGT. V lost 4 bases, J lost 5 bases, and 15 bases stayed unmatched. CDR3 size: 19 residues. The chain's CDR3 is CASSGRLAGVSRGDNEQFF. The DNA for the CDR3 is TGTGCCAGCAGTGGAAGACTAGCGGGAGTCTCCAGAGGGGACAATGAGCAGTTCTTC.

The chain has TRBV6-6 and TRBJ2-7, with 8 bases matching TRBD1. The V gene's germline CDR1 is MNHNY and CDR2 SVGAGI (reference sequence). V lost 6 bases, J lost 6 bases, and 13 bases stayed unmatched. This CDR3 contains 15 residues. The CDR3 region has the DNA TGTGCCAGCAGCGCCAATTCAGGGGGCCTTCCCGAGCAGTACTTC. Protein: CASSANSGGLPEQYF.

CDR3 bases: TGTGCCAGCAGCGTAGAACTCTTGAACACCGGGGAGCTGTTTTTT. Protein sequence: CASSVELLNTGELFF. The chain joins TRBV9 to TRBJ2-2; unclear D gene. Germline CDR1 SGDLS, CDR2 YYNGEE. The CDR3 runs to 15 residues. V lost 0 bases to trimming and J lost 1 base, with 7 bases between them.

V is TRBV7-2 and J is TRBJ2-1; D is undetermined. The CDR3 length is 13 residues. Germline-derived CDR1 and CDR2 are SGHTA and FQGNSA. Trimming stripped 5 bases from V and 2 bases from J, with 7 bases between. In DNA form, the CDR3 reads TGTGCCAGCAGCGCCGGAACCTACAATGAGCAGTTCTTC. This sequence encodes CASSAGTYNEQFF.

This chain connects TRBV7-2 to TRBJ2-1; TRBD2 matches at 7 bases. CDR3 length: 16 residues. Germline loops: CDR1 SGHTA, CDR2 FQGNSA. Trimming cost V 4 bases and J 3 bases; bases outside gene matches: 9. The CDR3 DNA reads as TGTGCCAGCAGCTCTTCCGGGAGGCACCTCTACAATGAGCAGTTCTTC. It is translated as CASSSSGRHLYNEQFF. Filled out from reference TRBV7-2 and TRBJ2-1, the complete variable domain reads GAGVSQSPSNKVTEKGKDVELRCDPISGHTALYWYRQSLGQGLEFLIYFQGNSAPDKSGLPSDRFSAERTGGSVSTLTIQRTQQEDSAVYLCASSSSGRHLYNEQFFGPGTRLTVL.

The chain uses TRBV7-2 and TRBJ2-5; no clear D gene. V lost 0 bases, J lost 5 bases, and 13 bases lay in between. CDR3 length: 15 amino acids. CDR1 and CDR2 from the germline V gene are SGHTA and FQGNSA. The CDR3 coding sequence is TGTGCCAGCAGCTTAGCGGCTGGATCGGAGGAGACCCAGTACTTC. Its translation: CASSLAAGSEETQYF.

The chain has TRBV11-1 and TRBJ2-3, with D unclear. The CDR3 spans 16 residues. V shed 5 bases and J shed 0 bases, with 15 bases lying between them. The germline V gene has CDR1 SGHAT and CDR2 FQDESV (reference sequence). The CDR3 reads CASSVRSTLSTDTQYF. In nucleotides, the CDR3 is TGTGCCAGCAGCGTCCGATCTACTCTTAGCACAGATACGCAGTATTTT.

This chain connects TRBV2 to TRBJ2-5; maybe TRBD1 (5 bases). V was pared by 4 bases and J by 1 base, with 7 bases between. The germline gives CDR1 SNHLY, CDR2 FYNNEI. The CDR3 is made up of 13 amino acids. The CDR3 sequence: CASSGTRQETQYF. In DNA, the CDR3 is TGTGCCAGCAGTGGGACACGCCAAGAGACCCAGTACTTC.

DNA for the CDR3: TGTGCCAGCAGCTTAGAGGGGGGACGGATGAACAATGAGCAGTTCTTC. Translating it yields CASSLEGGRMNNEQFF. The chain is built from TRBV7-9 and TRBJ2-1, with D perhaps being TRBD1 or TRBD2 (6 bases each). Trimming removed 1 base from V and 5 bases from J, with 15 bases in between. The CDR3 extends over 16 amino acids. Per germline, CDR1 SEHNR and CDR2 FQNEAQ (reference sequence).

V gene TRBV12-2 combines with J gene TRBJ2-7; TRBD2 reflects the table's D call only, with no check against the DNA. TRBV12-2 is a pseudogene. This CDR3 contains 11 residues. CDR3 residues: CASRSYYEQYF. CDR3 sequence (DNA): TGTGCAAGTCGCTCGTATTACGAGCAGTACTTC.

This clone has just one count. The chain combines TRBV9 with TRBJ1-1, with D unresolved. The CDR3 extends over 13 amino acids. The germline gives CDR1 SGDLS, CDR2 YYNGEE. V was cut by 0 bases and J by 5 bases, with 8 bases left in between. CDR3 nucleotide sequence: TGTGCCAGCAGCGTAGGAAGAGGGACTGAAGCTTTCTTT. Its protein is CASSVGRGTEAFF.

The chain carries TRBV2 and TRBJ2-7; 9 bases match TRBD1. In germline, CDR1 is SNHLY, CDR2 FYNNEI. The ends lost 5 bases at V and 6 bases at J; junction bases unmatched: 8. The CDR3 is made up of 14 amino acids. The CDR3 here is CASSKGQGIPEQYF. For the CDR3, the DNA is TGTGCCAGCAGTAAGGGACAGGGAATCCCCGAGCAGTACTTC.

The chain joins TRBV5-6 to TRBJ2-7, with TRBD1 matching 10 bases. Per the germline V gene, CDR1 is SGHDT and CDR2 is YYEEEE. V lost 6 bases, J lost 3 bases, and 12 bases stayed unmatched. CDR3 size: 16 residues. The CDR3 sequence is CASTMRLGQGNYEQYF. The CDR3 coding sequence is TGTGCCAGCACCATGAGGTTGGGACAGGGGAACTACGAGCAGTACTTC.

The genes are TRBV6-1 and TRBJ1-5; 8 nucleotides agree with TRBD1. The CDR3 runs 15 residues. With 6 bases clipped from V and 5 bases from J, the junction kept 9 bases outside the gene matches. Germline lookup yields CDR1 MNHNS and CDR2 SASEGT. CDR3 amino acids: CASRSRDRSYQPQHF. Here the CDR3 DNA reads TGTGCCAGCAGAAGCCGGGACAGGAGCTATCAGCCCCAGCATTTT.

The J gene is TRBJ2-2, the V gene TRBV5-1; tentatively, D is TRBD1 (5 bases). The CDR3 consists of 15 residues. Per germline, CDR1 SGHRS and CDR2 YFSETQ. With 4 bases removed from V and 6 bases from J, the gap between germline ends came to 16 bases. The CDR3 loop reads CASSPQGARAGELFF. For the CDR3, the DNA is TGCGCCAGCAGCCCCCAAGGGGCCCGCGCCGGGGAGCTGTTTTTT.

This clone was counted once. This chain joins TRBV7-2 and TRBJ2-1, with 7 nucleotides matching TRBD1. CDR1 and CDR2 from the germline V gene are SGHTA and FQGNSA. There are 14 residues in the CDR3. The V and J ends lost 5 bases and 5 bases, in that order; junction bases with no gene match: 6. This CDR3 reads CASSLTGTDNEQFF. The CDR3 nucleotides read TGTGCCAGCAGCCTCACCGGGACAGACAATGAGCAGTTCTTC.